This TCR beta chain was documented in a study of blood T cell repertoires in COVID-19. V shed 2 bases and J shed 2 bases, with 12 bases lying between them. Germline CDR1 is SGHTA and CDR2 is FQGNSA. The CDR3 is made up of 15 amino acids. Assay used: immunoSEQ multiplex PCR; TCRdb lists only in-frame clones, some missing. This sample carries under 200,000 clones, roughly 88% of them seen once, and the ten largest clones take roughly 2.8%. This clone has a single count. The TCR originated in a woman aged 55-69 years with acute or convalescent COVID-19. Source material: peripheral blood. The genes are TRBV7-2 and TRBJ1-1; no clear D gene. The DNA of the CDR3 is TGTGCCAGCAGCTTATCAGGAATCCAAAACACTGAAGCTTTCTTT. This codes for CASSLSGIQNTEAFF.